This TCR beta chain was sequenced for a study of blood T cells in healthy people across ages. Then a second PCR, running roughly 7 to 11 cycles, was carried out with a sample-barcoded 5' primer and a J-beta primer mix. Each CDR3 protein is one row after TCRdb ran MiXCR on the 5' RACE reads. The sample contains roughly 800,000 distinct CDR3 sequences, nearly 60% of which appear only once. CDR3 length: 14 amino acids. Trimming shortened V by 7 bases and J by 0 bases, and 10 bases separated the two germline ends. Germline CDR1 reads MDHEN; CDR2 reads SYDVKM. Sequencing input: blood. The sequence was obtained from a man aged 30 to 39 in good health. The chain combines TRBV28 with TRBJ2-1, with D possibly matching TRBD2 (5 bases). CDR3 nucleotides: TGTGCCAGCATTGCGGGCAGCTCCTACAATGAGCAGTTCTTC. As protein: CASIAGSSYNEQFF.